These 20 T cell receptor beta chains were all obtained from the same sample, sequenced in a study of cytomegalovirus exposure and HLA in healthy donors (dated by TCRdb to about 2017). The library relied on the immunoSEQ multiplex PCR assay. For the multiplex PCR, a mixture combining 60 forward primers for TCR Vbeta segments and 13 reverse primers for TCR Jbeta segments was used. As stored in TCRdb, this immuneACCESS dataset retains in-frame rearrangements with V and J assigned. A fraction of the clones does not appear; measured against another copy, unresolved V genes explain less than half of the discrepancy, and the remainder lacks a known reason. The sample table records around 53,000 clones. The leading ten clones occupy about 6% of the sample. The sequencing input was PBMCs. The receptor source for this set is a male donor in good health and CMV-seropositive.

The genes are TRBV5-5 and TRBJ1-1, with 7 bases that match TRBD1. With V trimmed by 0 bases and J by 5 bases, 7 bases remained unmatched. The CDR3 contains 15 residues. Germline CDR1 is SGHKS and CDR2 is YYEKEE (reference sequence). The CDR3 here is CASSLAEGTVTEAFF. The CDR3 nucleotides read TGTGCCAGCAGCTTGGCCGAGGGGACAGTGACTGAAGCTTTCTTT.

V and J are TRBV27 and TRBJ1-5; TRBD1 aligns across 7 bases. V shed 5 bases, J shed 1 base, and the junction held 5 bases outside the gene matches. Germline V gene sequence: CDR1 MNHEY, CDR2 SMNVEV (reference sequence). The CDR3 has 15 residues. The CDR3 bases are TGTGCCAGCAGTCCAGGGGGTTTAAGCAATCAGCCCCAGCATTTT. Translated: CASSPGGLSNQPQHF.

The chain carries TRBV5-6 and TRBJ1-3; TRBD1 matches 7 bases. The germline V gene encodes CDR1 SGHDT and CDR2 YYEEEE. V gave up 3 bases and J gave up 6 bases; unmatched junction bases: 12. This CDR3 region has 16 residues. The CDR3 sequence is CASSWDGQVRENTIYF. CDR3 nucleotide sequence: TGTGCCAGCAGCTGGGACGGACAGGTTAGGGAAAACACCATATATTTT.

The rearrangement joins TRBV5-6 to TRBJ2-5; 10 nucleotides line up with TRBD1. Near its end, the DNA agrees better with TRBJ2-7, so the J call may be wrong. This CDR3 comprises 14 residues. The germline V gene has CDR1 SGHDT and CDR2 YYEEEE. The chain's CDR3 is CASRRTGGSYEQYF. Written as DNA, the CDR3 is TGTGCCAGCAGACGGACAGGGGGGTCCTACGAGCAGTACTTC.

V and J are TRBV19 and TRBJ1-3; 11 bases agree with TRBD1. Trimming removed 6 bases from V and 4 bases from J; junction bases left unmatched: 8. The V gene's germline CDR1 is LNHDA and CDR2 SQIVND (reference sequence). The CDR3 consists of 16 residues. The CDR3 nucleotides are TGTGCCAGTAGCCCGGACAGGGGGCCAAGGGGAAACACCATATATTTT. This gives the protein CASSPDRGPRGNTIYF. The full variable domain, rest sourced from reference TRBV19 and TRBJ1-3, is DGGITQSPKYLFRKEGQNVTLSCEQNLNHDAMYWYRQDPGQGLRLIYYSQIVNDFQKGDIAEGYSVSREKKESFPLTVTSAQKNPTAFYLCASSPDRGPRGNTIYFGEGSWLTVV.

The gene calls are TRBV2 and TRBJ1-4; 7 bases are shared with TRBD1. J was trimmed by 8 bases and V by 6 bases; bases with no gene match: 9. The CDR3 extends over 14 amino acids. CDR1 and CDR2 from the germline V gene are SNHLY and FYNNEI. CDR3 sequence reads: CASRARGLREKLFF. The CDR3 DNA sequence: TGTGCCAGCAGGGCCAGGGGGTTGCGGGAAAAACTGTTTTTT.

The rearrangement joins TRBV7-9 to TRBJ1-1; D remains ambiguous. The CDR3 extends over 14 amino acids. V was shortened by 1 base and J by 5 bases, with 11 bases between the two germline ends. Germline CDR1 SEHNR, CDR2 FQNEAQ (reference sequence). CDR3: CASSLGQVNTEAFF. DNA of the CDR3: TGTGCCAGCAGCTTAGGGCAGGTAAATACTGAAGCTTTCTTT.

The gene calls are TRBV27 and TRBJ1-2; possibly TRBD1 for D (5 bases). CDR3 length: 13 residues. The germline CDR1 and CDR2 sequences are MNHEY and SMNVEV (reference sequence). The V gene lost 7 bases and the J gene lost 5 bases, with 14 bases spanning the gap. The CDR3 region has the DNA TGTGCCAGCACGGGAGCCCGGGGGTATGGCTACACCTTC. Encoded protein: CASTGARGYGYTF.

This chain uses TRBV7-9 with TRBJ2-3; TRBD2 matches at 9 bases. The J segment lost 4 bases and the V segment lost 5 bases, leaving 7 bases of the junction unmatched. This CDR3 has 15 residues. Per germline, CDR1 SEHNR and CDR2 FQNEAQ (reference sequence). In nucleotides, the CDR3 is TGTGCCAGCAGCCCCGGGACTAGCCTGGCAGATACGCAGTATTTT. Residues: CASSPGTSLADTQYF.

This chain joins TRBV19 and TRBJ1-1; the D is unclear. Germline V CDR1 and CDR2: LNHDA, SQIVND (reference sequence). The V and J ends lost 7 bases and 5 bases respectively, with 20 bases between them. This CDR3 contains 15 residues. The DNA for the CDR3 is TGTGCCAGTACCCCAACCAGGCAGCAAGTGACTGAAGCTTTCTTT. It encodes CASTPTRQQVTEAFF.

The genes are TRBV29-1 and TRBJ2-1; weak D call: TRBD1 (5 bases). This CDR3 region has 15 residues. In germline, CDR1 is SQVTM, CDR2 ANQGSEA. With 4 bases removed from V and 15 bases from J, the gap between germline ends came to 28 bases. DNA of the CDR3: TGCAGCGTTGTCCCTTTGGACACGGGTCTTAATGACCCGTTCTTC. It is translated as CSVVPLDTGLNDPFF.

This chain connects TRBV19 to TRBJ1-6; D possibly corresponds to TRBD1 (6 bases). Per the germline V gene, CDR1 is LNHDA and CDR2 is SQIVND (reference sequence). V lost 3 bases to trimming and J lost 10 bases, with 13 bases between them. The length of the CDR3 is 14 residues. The CDR3 sequence: CASSISGGRSPLHF. The CDR3, as DNA: TGTGCCAGTAGTATTTCGGGGGGCCGGTCACCCCTCCACTTT.

This chain joins TRBV7-3 and TRBJ2-1, with 13 bases identical to TRBD2. The trim removed 3 bases at V and 8 bases at J, leaving 10 bases unmatched. From germline, CDR1 is SGHTA and CDR2 FQGTGA. The CDR3 contains 17 residues. The CDR3 coding sequence is TGTGCCAGCAGCTTGGGACTAGCGGGGAAACATGGCGATGAGCAGTTCTTC. Its protein product is CASSLGLAGKHGDEQFF.

The rearrangement links TRBV5-6 to TRBJ2-7, with 7 positions matching TRBD1. The V and J ends lost 1 base and 3 bases, in that order; junction bases with no gene match: 7. Germline-derived CDR1 and CDR2 are SGHDT and YYEEEE. This CDR3 region has 15 residues. The CDR3 sequence: CASSLIRDRDYEQYF. The CDR3 region has the DNA TGTGCCAGCAGCTTGATCCGGGACAGAGACTACGAGCAGTACTTC.

CDR3 nucleotide sequence: TGTGCCAGCAGCGAAGGTAGCGGGGGGGCCTACAATGAGCAGTTCTTC. Its protein product is CASSEGSGGAYNEQFF. This sequence joins TRBV7-6 and TRBJ2-1; 11 nucleotides align to TRBD2. V dropped 5 bases and J dropped 2; count of bases not matched to a gene: 5. The CDR3 spans 16 residues. Looked up from germline, CDR1 is SGHVS and CDR2 is FNYEAQ.

The chain combines TRBV27 with TRBJ2-7; 8 bases match TRBD2. J gave up 4 bases and V 6 bases, and 8 bases lay outside the gene matches. This CDR3 has 14 residues. Germline-derived CDR1 and CDR2 are MNHEY and SMNVEV (reference sequence). The DNA of the CDR3 is TGTGCCAGCAGCCTCGGGAGGGGGGCGTACGAGCAGTACTTC. Translated: CASSLGRGAYEQYF.

This chain uses TRBV27 with TRBJ1-5; D gene ambiguous. V lost 2 bases and J 9 bases, leaving 17 bases between the germline ends. The CDR3 consists of 15 residues. Germline V gene lookup returns CDR1 MNHEY and CDR2 SMNVEV (reference sequence). CDR3 DNA: TGTGCCAGCAGTTTAGGCGGCCGACTCATGGGGCCCCAGCATTTT. Residues: CASSLGGRLMGPQHF.

The rearrangement joins TRBV10-3 to TRBJ2-7, with TRBD1 matching over 7 bases. Germline CDR1 is ENHRY and CDR2 is SYGVKD. The V segment lost 5 bases and the J segment 1 base; nucleotides outside the gene matches: 5. The CDR3 consists of 14 residues. This CDR3 is CAISTGTASYEQYF. The CDR3 coding sequence is TGTGCCATCAGTACCGGGACAGCATCCTACGAGCAGTACTTC.

The chain employs TRBV2 and TRBJ2-1; TRBD2 is a possible D gene (6 bases). The CDR3 is 15 residues long. Germline CDR1 SNHLY, CDR2 FYNNEI. Trimming removed 5 bases at V and 4 bases at J, with 15 bases between. The CDR3 nucleotides are TGTGCCAGCAGTCCCGGCAGGGCGGGGTACAATGAGCAGTTCTTC. It yields the protein CASSPGRAGYNEQFF.

About this clone itself: Since no conserved phenylalanine or tryptophan closes the CDR3, a read error is the likely cause. The DNA is omitted, as the CDR3 cannot be located on it reliably, and the CDR3 follows TCRdb's listing. The rearrangement joins TRBV6-5 to TRBJ1-6; the table's TRBD1 call for D was not verified on the DNA. With termini counted, the CDR3 has 10 amino acids. Germline V lookup: CDR1 MNHEY, CDR2 SVGAGI. The CDR3 loop reads CASSYSGDRS.